The entry below gives a single T cell receptor (beta chain) sequence along with its context. Its antigen remains undetermined. No base quality values were provided; no much bigger clone lies one nucleotide off. Preparation of the library involved PCR. DNA from cultured CD4+ T cells underwent TCR sequencing with the Oncomine TCR Beta short-read assay at the Johns Hopkins FTIC core. The QIAamp micro DNA kit was used to extract genomic DNA from the cultured CD4+ T cells. Oncomine TCR Beta libraries from cultured CD4+ T cells were pooled with unique dual indexes and sequenced on an Illumina iSeq 100. The authors processed their data as follows. Non-productive sequences were filtered out, and CDR3s that did not start with C, did not end with F or W, or were shorter than 7 amino acids were discarded. The MANAFEST web application was used to identify antigen-specific clonotypes by comparing peptide-stimulated wells against reference wells and other culture wells. Positive clones required FDR below 0.05, an odds ratio above 5, and productive frequency above 0.1% in at least two of three replicate wells. A clonotype counted as cross-reactive if it showed significant expansion both in the SARS-CoV-2 spike wells and in at least one common cold coronavirus spike condition. CDR3 homology was assessed with Levenshtein distances (stringdist) and unrooted phylogenetic trees (ape) in R version 3.6.1. TCRdb's own reprocessing of the public reads used fastp at Q25 and MiXCR and kept productive beta chains. All rows with the same CDR3 protein become a single entry with the most common DNA and genes. These V and J calls derive from TCRdb rather than the authors' analysis. Across this sample there are some 20,000 distinct CDR3 sequences, with over 50% seen only once. Around 9% of the sample is taken by the ten largest.

The intended sense of this specimen's treatment or condition label: roughly 10-day PBMC culture with coronavirus spike peptide pools or control peptides (ViraFEST assay). The ViraFEST assay, used in the study, expanded antigen-specific T cells with peptide pools and then identified the expanded clonotypes through TCR sequencing. The convalescent patients' positive SARS-CoV-2 PCR tests fell between March and December 2020, which was before the Alpha, Beta and Delta variants emerged in the United States. PBMCs were cultured at two million per well in IMDM supplemented with about 5.5% human AB serum and 8 to 10 IU/ml IL-2, with around 10 ug/ml peptide pools added. On days 3 and 7, half of the culture medium was replaced with fresh IL-2-containing medium. After approximately eleven days of culture, CD4+ T cells were isolated by negative selection with the EasySep CD4+ T cell isolation kit. PBMCs were separated from whole blood using Ficoll-Paque Plus gradient centrifugation and then either used fresh or cryopreserved at -140C. Each culture condition was generally run in triplicate wells.

For CDR1 and CDR2, the germline V gene lists SGDLS and YYNGEE. V is cut back by 5 bases and J by 2 bases, with 6 bases in the junction unmatched. The CDR3 measures 14 amino acids from cysteine to phenylalanine. CDR3 DNA only is kept here, 42 bases in frame from base 1. These data originate in a study of vaccination and CD4 T cells after COVID-19 (dated 2022 in TCRdb). Describing the broader study: Convalescent patients had a positive SARS-CoV-2 result on nasal swab PCR, and of these patients, several had mild disease and one had severe disease. In the convalescent cohort there were six males and four females, among whom were two Hispanic individuals, seven Caucasians, two Asians and one multiracial person. Participants got two doses of the Pfizer-BioNTech BNT162b2 vaccine (n=8) or two doses of the Moderna mRNA-1273 vaccine (n=2). Post-COVID blood samples were collected from convalescent patients a median of approximately 93 days after diagnosis, with a range of about 35 to 170 days. Post-vaccine blood samples were collected a median of about 72 days after the second vaccine dose, ranging from roughly 12 to 241 days. Overlapping spike peptide pools from SARS-CoV-2 and from the common cold coronaviruses HCoV-NL63, HCoV-OC43 and HCoV-229E were used as culture stimuli. Control cultures received a CEFX viral epitope pool as the positive control, an HIV-1 Nef peptide pool as the negative control, or no peptide. The spike-specific CD4+ TCR repertoire was compared before and after mRNA vaccination in 10 to 11 COVID-19 convalescent patients and a handful of infection-naive healthy vaccine recipients. Study-wide findings and limitations: Among convalescent patients, a median about 90% of the SARS-CoV-2-reactive clones seen after vaccination appeared only after vaccination, which suggests priming specific to the vaccine. Of the vaccine-specific clones found in convalescent patients, nearly all (304 of 307) were mono-reactive for SARS-CoV-2 spike instead of being cross-reactive with common cold coronaviruses. An increase in the median number of SARS-CoV-2-reactive clonotypes from approximately 20 after infection to some 40 after vaccination was observed, but the change was not found to be significant. Relatively few convalescent patients were included in the study, and early timepoints after natural infection were not analyzed.

The sequenced sample was CD4+ T cells from blood, cultured in vitro. The chain couples TRBV9 to TRBJ1-1, with 7 junctional bases fitting TRBD1. This clonotype was sampled from a human donor who had recovered from COVID-19. The CDR3 reads CASSLTGANTEAFF. The DNA sequence is as follows: TGTGCCAGCAGTTTAACAGGGGCCAACACTGAAGCTTTCTTT.